This TCR beta chain was identified in a study of cytomegalovirus exposure and HLA in healthy donors. The PCR used 60 Vbeta and 13 Jbeta primers. Only in-frame clones appear in the TCRdb table, and some are missing; sequencing was by immunoSEQ multiplex PCR. This table has around 100,000 clones, around three quarters appearing once. V shed 1 base and J 2 bases; nucleotides not matched to a gene: 3. The CDR3 runs 15 residues. Germline V CDR1 and CDR2: SGHTA, FQGNSA. This receptor was obtained from a man aged 25-40 years in good health and CMV-seropositive. Material for sequencing was PBMCs. The genes are TRBV7-2 and TRBJ2-7; 9 nucleotides agree with TRBD1. The CDR3 is CASSLGRDRAYEQYF. The DNA of the CDR3 is TGTGCCAGCAGCTTAGGCCGGGACAGGGCCTACGAGCAGTACTTC.